This T cell receptor beta chain was captured by sequencing in a study of cytomegalovirus exposure and HLA in healthy donors (TCRdb year 2017). Study-level background: According to a later analysis, one platform produced both the roughly 120 validation repertoires and the approximately 600 repertoires of the first cohort. The aim of the study was to test whether cataloging public T cell receptors could identify signatures of past pathogen exposure. Along with the roughly 610-subject first cohort, a separate validation cohort of over 90 different subjects was used. The study combined high-throughput TCR immunosequencing, statistical association of individual TCRs with disease status, and machine learning to predict cytomegalovirus infection status. General study outcomes and caveats: Three of the identified cytomegalovirus-associated TCR beta chains were confirmed in vitro to be specific for cytomegalovirus antigens. A total of 164 TCR beta chains were listed by the study as associated with cytomegalovirus. All 120 or so repertoires were used to score co-occurrence in the validation cohort in a later analysis, because that analysis had no HLA typing for the cohort. Most TCR sequences were observed very rarely across donors, whereas some public TCRs were present in many individuals. In a later analysis, TCRs clustered in the first cohort were found to also tend to co-occur in the 100 to 150 validation repertoires, with 85% to 95% of cluster scores above 0. In both the original and validation cohorts, the classifier was reported to diagnose cytomegalovirus status with high specificity and sensitivity. The authors suggested that the approach could potentially be extended to other disease states and immunological phenotypes.

As to this clone: Its antigen remains unidentified. No much larger clone exists at a distance of one base, and base qualities are not known.

The method was the immunoSEQ multiplex PCR assay. Per the source publication's procedure: A statistical classification framework was developed to diagnose cytomegalovirus status using the catalog of TCR beta chain sequences. The table was pulled from immuneACCESS by TCRdb, which kept in-frame rearrangements only. Such tables lose some clones; where checked, under half of the loss comes from unresolved V genes, and the rest has no known cause. V, J and clone size were drawn from that table, and D and trimming were deduced from the DNA. This sample lists 55,000 to 70,000 clones; about 92% were detected once. Clones ranked in the top ten supply approximately 5.3% of the sample. From the germline V gene (reference sequence), CDR1 is MNHEY and CDR2 is SMNVEV. Including the terminal cysteine and phenylalanine, the CDR3 comprises 15 residues. Only the CDR3 DNA stays, 45 bases, in frame from base 1. V is shortened by 5 bases, J by 2 bases, and the region joining them spans 14 bases.

Separate from the roughly 700-subject first cohort, the validation cohort of around 130 subjects was the group to which the donors belonged. Recombination connected TRBV27 to TRBJ2-3; the D gene is possibly TRBD2, with 5 bases matching. Input material: PBMCs. The source is a man aged 18 to 29 in good health and CMV-seropositive. The CDR3 sequence is CASSRREWNTDTQYF. Here is the DNA: TGTGCCAGCAGTCGACGGGAATGGAACACAGATACGCAGTATTTT.